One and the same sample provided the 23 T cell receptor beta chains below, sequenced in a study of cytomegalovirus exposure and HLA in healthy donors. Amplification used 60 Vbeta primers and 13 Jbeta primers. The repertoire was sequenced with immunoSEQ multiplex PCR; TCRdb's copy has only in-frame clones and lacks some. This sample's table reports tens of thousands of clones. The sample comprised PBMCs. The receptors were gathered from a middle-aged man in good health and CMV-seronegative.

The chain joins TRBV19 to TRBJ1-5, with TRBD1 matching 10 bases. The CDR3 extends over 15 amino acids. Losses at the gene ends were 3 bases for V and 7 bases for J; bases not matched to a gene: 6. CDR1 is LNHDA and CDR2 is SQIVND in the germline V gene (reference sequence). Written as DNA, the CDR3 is TGTGCCAGTAGTATGGGGGGGACAGGGGTCCAGCCCCAGCATTTT. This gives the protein CASSMGGTGVQPQHF.

This CDR3 reads CASSFLVGGLNTEAFF. DNA of the CDR3: TGTGCCAGCAGTTTTTTGGTAGGCGGTTTGAACACTGAAGCTTTCTTT. The chain couples TRBV28 to TRBJ1-1; no reliable D call. The CDR3 has 16 amino acids. Trimming removed 3 bases at V and 0 bases at J, with 14 bases between. The germline CDR1 and CDR2 sequences are MDHEN and SYDVKM.

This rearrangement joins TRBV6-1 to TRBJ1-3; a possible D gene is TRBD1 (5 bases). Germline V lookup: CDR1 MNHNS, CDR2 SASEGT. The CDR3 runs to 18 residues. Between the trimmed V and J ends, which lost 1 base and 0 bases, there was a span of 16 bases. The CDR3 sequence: CASSEGLGGLDSGNTIYF. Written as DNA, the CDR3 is TGTGCCAGCAGTGAAGGTTTGGGGGGGTTAGACTCTGGAAACACCATATATTTT.

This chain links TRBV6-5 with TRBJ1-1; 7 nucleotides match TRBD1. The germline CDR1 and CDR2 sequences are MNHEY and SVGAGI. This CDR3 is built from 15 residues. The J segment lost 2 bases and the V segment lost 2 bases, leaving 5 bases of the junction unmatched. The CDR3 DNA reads TGTGCCAGCAGTTACATTGGACAGGACAACACTGAAGCTTTCTTT. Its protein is CASSYIGQDNTEAFF.

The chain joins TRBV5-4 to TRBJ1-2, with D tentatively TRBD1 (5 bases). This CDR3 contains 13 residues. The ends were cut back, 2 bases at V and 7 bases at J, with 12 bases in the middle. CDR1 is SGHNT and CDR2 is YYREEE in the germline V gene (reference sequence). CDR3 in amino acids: CASSFDRGLGYTF. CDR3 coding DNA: TGTGCCAGCAGCTTCGACAGAGGCCTTGGCTACACCTTC.

CDR3 sequence: CASSVQGSATNEKLFF. CDR3 bases: TGTGCCAGCAGTGTACAGGGTTCAGCAACTAATGAAAAACTGTTTTTT. This chain uses TRBV2 with TRBJ1-4; D perhaps matches TRBD1 (6 bases). Germline CDR1 reads SNHLY; CDR2 reads FYNNEI. The CDR3 has 16 residues. The V and J ends lost 4 bases and 0 bases respectively, with 12 bases between them.

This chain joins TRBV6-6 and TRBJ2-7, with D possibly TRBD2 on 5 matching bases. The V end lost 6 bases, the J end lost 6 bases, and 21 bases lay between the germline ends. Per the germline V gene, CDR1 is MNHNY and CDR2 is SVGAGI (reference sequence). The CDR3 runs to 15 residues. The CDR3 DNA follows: TGTGCCAGCAGACCCCTACCGGGATTATCTCCCGAGCAGTACTTC. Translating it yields CASRPLPGLSPEQYF.

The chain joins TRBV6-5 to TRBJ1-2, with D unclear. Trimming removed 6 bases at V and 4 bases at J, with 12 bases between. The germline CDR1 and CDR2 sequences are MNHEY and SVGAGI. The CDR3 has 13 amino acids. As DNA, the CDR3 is TGTGCCAGCAGACCAGGACTGCTCTATGGCTACACCTTC. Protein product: CASRPGLLYGYTF.

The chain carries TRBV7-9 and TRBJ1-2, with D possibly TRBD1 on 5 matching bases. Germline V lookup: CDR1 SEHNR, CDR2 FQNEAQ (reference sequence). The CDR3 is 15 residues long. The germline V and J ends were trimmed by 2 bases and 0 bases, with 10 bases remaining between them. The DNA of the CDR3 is TGTGCCAGCAGCTTAATCAGGGATGCTAACTATGGCTACACCTTC. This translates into CASSLIRDANYGYTF.

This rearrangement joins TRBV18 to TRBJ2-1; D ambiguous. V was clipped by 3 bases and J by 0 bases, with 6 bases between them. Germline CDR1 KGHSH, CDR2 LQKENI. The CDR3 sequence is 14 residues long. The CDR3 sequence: CASSPLGSYNEQFF. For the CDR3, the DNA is TGTGCCAGCTCACCCCTCGGCTCCTACAATGAGCAGTTCTTC.

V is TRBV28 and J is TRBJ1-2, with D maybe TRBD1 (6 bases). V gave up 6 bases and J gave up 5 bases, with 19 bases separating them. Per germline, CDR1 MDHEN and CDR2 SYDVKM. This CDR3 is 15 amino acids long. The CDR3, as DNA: TGTGCCAGCAGCCTTGGGGACAACAGGGAATATGGCTACACCTTC. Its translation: CASSLGDNREYGYTF.

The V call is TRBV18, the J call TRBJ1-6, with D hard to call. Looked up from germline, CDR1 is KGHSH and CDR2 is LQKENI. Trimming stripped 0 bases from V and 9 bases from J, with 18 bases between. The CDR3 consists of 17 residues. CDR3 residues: CASSPPGGQRIRSPLHF. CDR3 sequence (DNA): TGTGCCAGCTCACCACCGGGAGGGCAGCGGATTCGTTCACCCCTCCACTTT.

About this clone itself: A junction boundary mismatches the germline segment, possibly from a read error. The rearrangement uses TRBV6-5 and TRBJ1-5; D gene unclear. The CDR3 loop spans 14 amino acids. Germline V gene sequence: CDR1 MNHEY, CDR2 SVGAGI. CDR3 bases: TGTGCCAGCAGTCACTCCCGCGGTTTTCAGCCCCAGCATTTT. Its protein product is CASSHSRGFQPQHF.

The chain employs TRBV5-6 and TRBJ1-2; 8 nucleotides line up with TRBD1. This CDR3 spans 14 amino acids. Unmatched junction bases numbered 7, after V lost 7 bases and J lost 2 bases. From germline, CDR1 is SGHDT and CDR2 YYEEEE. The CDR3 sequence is CASCRTGINYGYTF. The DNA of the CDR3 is TGTGCCAGCTGTCGGACAGGGATAAACTATGGCTACACCTTC.

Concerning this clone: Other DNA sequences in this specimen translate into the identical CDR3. In DNA form, the CDR3 reads TGTGCCAGCAGCCTTGGGGGGAACTATGGCTACACCTTC. It yields the protein CASSLGGNYGYTF. The rearrangement links TRBV5-5 to TRBJ1-2; a weak D match, TRBD1 (5 bases). The germline V gene encodes CDR1 SGHKS and CDR2 YYEKEE (reference sequence). Trimming took off 4 bases at V and 2 bases at J, with 9 bases between the two ends. This CDR3 contains 13 residues.

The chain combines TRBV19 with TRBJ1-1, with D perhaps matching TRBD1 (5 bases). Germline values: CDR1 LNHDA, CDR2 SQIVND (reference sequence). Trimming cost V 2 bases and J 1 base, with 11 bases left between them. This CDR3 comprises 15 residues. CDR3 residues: CASSINSGGNTEAFF. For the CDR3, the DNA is TGTGCCAGTAGTATAAACTCGGGGGGGAACACTGAAGCTTTCTTT.

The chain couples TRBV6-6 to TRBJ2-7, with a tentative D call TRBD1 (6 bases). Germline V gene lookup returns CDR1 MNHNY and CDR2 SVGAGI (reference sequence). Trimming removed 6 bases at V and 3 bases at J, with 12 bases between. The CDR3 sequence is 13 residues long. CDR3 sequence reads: CASRQGFDYEQYF. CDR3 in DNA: TGTGCCAGCAGACAGGGATTTGACTACGAGCAGTACTTC.

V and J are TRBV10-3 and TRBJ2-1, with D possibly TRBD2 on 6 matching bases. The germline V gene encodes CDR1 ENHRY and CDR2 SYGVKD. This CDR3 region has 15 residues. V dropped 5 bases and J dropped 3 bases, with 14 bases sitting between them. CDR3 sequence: CAISMGLGIYNEQFF. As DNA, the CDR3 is TGTGCCATCAGTATGGGACTGGGGATCTACAATGAGCAGTTCTTC.

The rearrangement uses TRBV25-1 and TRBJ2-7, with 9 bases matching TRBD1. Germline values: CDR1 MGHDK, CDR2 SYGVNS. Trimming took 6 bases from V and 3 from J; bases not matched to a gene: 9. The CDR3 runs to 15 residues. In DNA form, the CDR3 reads TGTGCCAGCAGCGACCCGGGACAGGGTTTCTACGAGCAGTACTTC. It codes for CASSDPGQGFYEQYF.

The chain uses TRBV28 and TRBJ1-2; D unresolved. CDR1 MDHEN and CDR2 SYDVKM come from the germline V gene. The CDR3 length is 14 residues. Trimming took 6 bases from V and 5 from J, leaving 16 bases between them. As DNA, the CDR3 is TGTGCCAGCAGGGGAGGGATAGTAACGTATGGCTACACCTTC. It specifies CASRGGIVTYGYTF.

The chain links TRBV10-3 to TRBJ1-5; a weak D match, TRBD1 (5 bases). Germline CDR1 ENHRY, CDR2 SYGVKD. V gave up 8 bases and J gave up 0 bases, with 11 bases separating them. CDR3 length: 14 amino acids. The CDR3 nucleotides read TGTGCCATCGGGGGGACGGGTAGCAATCAGCCCCAGCATTTT. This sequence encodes CAIGGTGSNQPQHF.

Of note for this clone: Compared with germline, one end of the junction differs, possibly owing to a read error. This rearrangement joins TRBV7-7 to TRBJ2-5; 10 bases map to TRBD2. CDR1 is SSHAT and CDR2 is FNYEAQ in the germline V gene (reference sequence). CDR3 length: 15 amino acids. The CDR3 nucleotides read TGTGCTAGCAGCGCGAGCGGGGGGGCTAGAGAGACCCAGTACTTC. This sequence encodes CASSASGGARETQYF.

The CDR3 reads CASSSFGTPNTEAFF. For the CDR3, the DNA is TGTGCCAGCAGTTCCTTCGGGACACCGAACACTGAAGCTTTCTTT. The rearrangement joins TRBV6-5 to TRBJ1-1, with D maybe TRBD1 (6 bases). The ends were cut back, 4 bases at V and 1 base at J, with 13 bases in the middle. The CDR3 consists of 15 residues. Germline values: CDR1 MNHEY, CDR2 SVGAGI.